What follows are 28 T cell receptor beta chains derived from one specimen sequenced in a study of T cells in Graves' hyperthyroidism and ophthalmopathy. Amplified TCR beta CDR3 regions came from RNA transcripts. With the HTBI primer set, the TCR CDR3 went through a first round of RT-PCR. TCRdb reprocessed the multiplex PCR reads via MiXCR and lists one record per CDR3 protein. Of a few hundred thousand distinct CDR3 sequences in the sample, approximately 14% were seen once. Sequencing was carried out using blood. These receptors all come from a woman aged 30 to 39 with Graves' hyperthyroidism.

As concerns this clonotype: A much larger clone differs by one base, so this may be a read error. The chain joins TRBV5-1 to TRBJ2-4, with D maybe TRBD1 (5 bases). CDR3 size: 14 residues. Germline CDR1 SGHRS, CDR2 YFSETQ. The CDR3 nucleotides are TGTGCCAGCAGCTTGTTACAGGTGAAAAACATTCGGTACTTC. The encoded protein is CASSLLQVKNIRYF.

This clonotype has ten or more counts. V is TRBV3-1 and J is TRBJ1-2; no reliable D call. The V end was cut by 0 bases, the J end by 5 bases, with 10 bases between. This CDR3 spans 14 amino acids. CDR1 and CDR2 (germline): LGHDT, YNNKEL (reference sequence). CDR3 amino acids: CASSQDRGIYGYTF. DNA for the CDR3: TGTGCCAGCAGCCAAGATCGTGGGATATATGGCTACACCTTC.

The chain couples TRBV4-2 to TRBJ2-4; D remains unclear. The V and J ends lost 2 bases and 6 bases respectively, with 17 bases between them. CDR3 length: 16 residues. The V gene's germline CDR1 is LGHNA and CDR2 YNFKEQ. This CDR3 is CASSQSFSTTGNIQYF. Written as DNA, the CDR3 is TGTGCCAGCAGCCAAAGTTTCTCTACAACCGGAAACATTCAGTACTTC.

This clonotype has only a few counts. Here the CDR3 reads CASRNRDPRETQYF. In DNA form, the CDR3 reads TGTGCCAGCAGGAACCGGGACCCCCGGGAGACCCAGTACTTC. The rearrangement joins TRBV2 to TRBJ2-5; D tentatively reads TRBD1 or TRBD2 (5 bases each). The V end was cut by 6 bases, the J end by 5 bases, with 16 bases between. This CDR3 comprises 14 residues. CDR1 SNHLY and CDR2 FYNNEI come from the germline V gene. Full variable domain (rest looked up from reference TRBV2 and TRBJ2-5): EPEVTQTPSHQVTQMGQEVILRCVPISNHLYFYWYRQILGQKVEFLVSFYNNEISEKSEIFDDQFSVERPDGSNFTLKIRSTKLEDSAMYFCASRNRDPRETQYFGPGTRLLVL.

The J gene is TRBJ2-7, the V gene TRBV30; TRBD1 might be the D (5 bases). Germline V CDR1 and CDR2: GTSNPN, SVGIG (reference sequence). The V end lost 4 bases, the J end lost 7 bases, and 17 bases lay between the germline ends. The CDR3 loop spans 13 amino acids. The CDR3 spells CAWTAGIPWEQYF. Here the CDR3 DNA reads TGTGCCTGGACGGCAGGGATCCCTTGGGAGCAGTACTTC.

This clonotype was picked up many times. The chain joins TRBV7-7 to TRBJ2-7; D might be TRBD2 (5 bases). The CDR3 is 15 amino acids. Looked up from germline, CDR1 is SSHAT and CDR2 is FNYEAQ (reference sequence). V shed 4 bases and J shed 7 bases, with 20 bases lying between them. This CDR3 reads CASSSSSEGLGEQYF. The CDR3, as DNA: TGTGCCAGCAGCTCCTCGAGCGAGGGCCTGGGGGAGCAGTACTTC.

This clonotype was detected only once. Just one base apart from a much larger clone, this may be a read error. The chain has TRBV20-1 and TRBJ2-7; tentatively, D is TRBD2 (7 bases). Trimming took off 7 bases at V and 6 bases at J, with 19 bases between the two ends. The CDR3 sequence is 13 residues long. CDR1 is DFQATT and CDR2 is SNEGSKA in the germline V gene (reference sequence). Here the CDR3 reads CSVERGGPGEQYF. In DNA, the CDR3 is TGCAGTGTTGAAAGGGGGGGTCCAGGCGAGCAGTACTTC.

The chain couples TRBV7-6 to TRBJ2-2; no reliable D call. Trimming stripped 4 bases from V and 5 bases from J, with 8 bases between. The CDR3 totals 13 residues. The germline CDR1 and CDR2 sequences are SGHVS and FNYEAQ. The CDR3 DNA sequence: TGTGCCAGCAGCTACCCCGGTACCGGGGAGCTGTTTTTT. It codes for CASSYPGTGELFF.

This clonotype was observed many times. The chain couples TRBV20-1 to TRBJ2-7; no firm D call. Germline CDR1 reads DFQATT; CDR2 reads SNEGSKA (reference sequence). V shed 1 base and J shed 0 bases, with 13 bases lying between them. This CDR3 is 15 amino acids long. CDR3 nucleotides: TGCAGTGCTAGAGGCCTACCCCCGGCCTCCTACGAGCAGTACTTC. Translating it yields CSARGLPPASYEQYF.

This clonotype has ten or more counts. CDR3 residues: CASSLDGLGNTEAFF. The CDR3 bases are TGCGCCAGCAGCCTGGATGGGCTTGGGAACACTGAAGCTTTCTTT. This sequence joins TRBV5-1 and TRBJ1-1; D is undetermined. Looked up from germline, CDR1 is SGHRS and CDR2 is YFSETQ. The CDR3 consists of 15 residues. The V and J ends lost 4 bases and 1 base respectively, with 14 bases between them.

The chain employs TRBV6-5 and TRBJ2-3; perhaps D is TRBD1 or TRBD2 (6 bases each). V lost 0 bases, J lost 5 bases, and 9 bases lay in between. The CDR3 sequence is 14 residues long. CDR1 is MNHEY, CDR2 SVGAGI, per germline. The CDR3 nucleotides read TGTGCCAGCAGTTACTCCCGGGGGCGAGATACGCAGTATTTT. This translates into CASSYSRGRDTQYF.

The chain carries TRBV20-1 and TRBJ2-3; unclear D gene. Germline values: CDR1 DFQATT, CDR2 SNEGSKA (reference sequence). Trimming took 2 bases from V and 6 from J, leaving 3 bases between them. This CDR3 has 10 amino acids. In DNA form, the CDR3 reads TGCAGTGCTAGAAGGGATACGCAGTATTTT. It yields the protein CSARRDTQYF.

The chain uses TRBV7-2 and TRBJ2-7; 11 nucleotides match TRBD2. CDR1 is SGHTA, CDR2 FQGNSA, per germline. The junction had 10 bases not matched to a gene; V was cut back by 5 bases and J by 7 bases. CDR3 length: 15 residues. The CDR3 spells CASSPTSGSQGEQYF. CDR3 bases: TGTGCCAGCAGCCCAACTAGCGGGAGCCAGGGGGAGCAGTACTTC.

There are many counts of this clonotype. The gene calls are TRBV28 and TRBJ2-7, with 9 nucleotides matching TRBD1. Germline V gene sequence: CDR1 MDHEN, CDR2 SYDVKM. This CDR3 contains 12 residues. After removal of 6 bases from V and 7 bases from J, the junction contained 4 bases not matched to a gene. Here the CDR3 DNA reads TGTGCCAGCAGCCACAGGGGGCTGGAGCAGTACTTC. Protein product: CASSHRGLEQYF. Using reference TRBV28 and TRBJ2-7 for the parts outside the CDR3, the full variable domain is DVKVTQSSRYLVKRTGEKVFLECVQDMDHENMFWYRQDPGLGLRLIYFSYDVKMKEKGDIPEGYSVSREKKERFSLILESASTNQTSMYLCASSHRGLEQYFGPGTRLTVT.

This clonotype was counted many times. The chain joins TRBV11-1 to TRBJ1-1; 8 nucleotides align to TRBD1. Looked up from germline, CDR1 is SGHAT and CDR2 is FQDESV (reference sequence). The CDR3 covers 16 residues. V gave up 4 bases and J gave up 5 bases; unmatched junction bases: 12. In nucleotides, the CDR3 is TGTGCCAGCAGCTCGCGGACAGGGCCTGAGGTTACTGAAGCTTTCTTT. Translated: CASSSRTGPEVTEAFF.

CDR3 DNA: TGTGCCACCAGTCGAGGTTCCGATACGCAGTATTTT. This encodes CATSRGSDTQYF. The V call is TRBV24-1, the J call TRBJ2-3, with no clear D. The V end lost 6 bases, the J end lost 6 bases, and 9 bases lay between the germline ends. Germline lookup yields CDR1 KGHDR and CDR2 SFDVKD. The CDR3 spans 12 residues.

The CDR3 loop reads CASSYGVGSPSSYEQYF. CDR3 coding DNA: TGTGCCAGCAGTTACGGGGTGGGTAGCCCGAGCTCCTACGAGCAGTACTTC. The rearrangement uses TRBV6-2 or TRBV6-3 and TRBJ2-7; D gene unclear. The germline V and J ends were trimmed by 2 bases and 0 bases, with 17 bases remaining between them. From germline, CDR1 is MNHEY and CDR2 SVGEGT. This CDR3 is 17 amino acids long.

This clonotype appeared many times. This chain connects TRBV18 to TRBJ1-1, with D tentatively TRBD1 (6 bases). The length of the CDR3 is 13 residues. CDR1 KGHSH and CDR2 LQKENI come from the germline V gene. Trimming stripped 9 bases from V and 1 base from J, with 12 bases between. Here the CDR3 reads CASQGQTNTEAFF. The CDR3 bases are TGTGCCAGTCAAGGACAGACGAACACTGAAGCTTTCTTT.

This clonotype was observed many times. V is TRBV7-2 and J is TRBJ2-2; a possible D gene is TRBD1 (5 bases). This CDR3 has 13 residues. Per germline, CDR1 SGHTA and CDR2 FQGNSA. Trimming left V 3 bases short and J 9 bases short, with 11 bases between. The CDR3 here is CASSLGRERELFF. The CDR3, as DNA: TGTGCCAGCAGCTTGGGCAGGGAAAGGGAGCTGTTTTTT.

The chain employs TRBV3-1 and TRBJ2-7, with TRBD2 identical over 9 bases. Germline loops: CDR1 LGHDT, CDR2 YNNKEL (reference sequence). V dropped 4 bases and J dropped 4; count of bases not matched to a gene: 11. There are 16 residues in the CDR3. In nucleotides, the CDR3 is TGTGCCAGCAGCCCCCCCGGGCGGGAGGGCGGGTACGAGCAGTACTTC. Translating gives CASSPPGREGGYEQYF.

In this sample, this clonotype turned up a few times. The DNA for the CDR3 is TGTGCCAGCAGTTACTCGGGGGGGGAATCCGGGAGGAATGAGCAGTTCTTC. It yields the protein CASSYSGGESGRNEQFF. The chain links TRBV12-3 or TRBV12-4 to TRBJ2-1; 8 positions match TRBD2. The V and J ends lost 4 bases and 7 bases, in that order; junction bases with no gene match: 15. The CDR3 contains 17 residues.

The gene calls are TRBV27 and TRBJ1-6; a weak D match, TRBD1 (6 bases). Trimming stripped 3 bases from V and 5 bases from J, with 17 bases between. The germline V gene encodes CDR1 MNHEY and CDR2 SMNVEV (reference sequence). CDR3 length equals 17 residues. The CDR3 sequence: CASSFYIVGGNNSPLHF. In DNA, the CDR3 is TGTGCCAGCAGTTTTTACATTGTAGGGGGTAATAATTCACCCCTCCACTTT.

This clonotype was detected many times. The chain couples TRBV5-1 to TRBJ2-1; 7 bases map to TRBD1. Germline CDR1 is SGHRS and CDR2 is YFSETQ. This CDR3 has 14 residues. The junction had 8 bases not matched to a gene; V was cut back by 4 bases and J by 7 bases. CDR3 nucleotide sequence: TGCGCCAGCAGCGGACAGGCTATTGGAAATGAGCAGTTCTTC. Residues: CASSGQAIGNEQFF.

This clonotype has only a few counts. For the CDR3, the DNA is TGTGCCAGCAGCGTCGGCACAGGGGGCTCGGGTCAGCCCCAGCATTTT. It is translated as CASSVGTGGSGQPQHF. The chain is built from TRBV9 and TRBJ1-5; TRBD1 agrees at 9 bases. Germline CDR1 is SGDLS and CDR2 is YYNGEE. V lost 2 bases, J lost 6 bases, and 9 bases stayed unmatched. CDR3 length: 16 residues.

The sample holds many counts of this clonotype. The rearrangement uses TRBV20-1 and TRBJ2-3, with D tentatively TRBD2 (5 bases). The CDR3 has 16 residues. Per germline, CDR1 DFQATT and CDR2 SNEGSKA (reference sequence). Trimming pared 3 bases from V and 3 bases from J, leaving 19 bases between. CDR3 loop: CSASPPSWGLTDTQYF. DNA for the CDR3: TGCAGTGCTAGCCCTCCTAGCTGGGGTTTGACAGATACGCAGTATTTT.

In this sample, this clonotype turned up many times. The rearrangement links TRBV28 to TRBJ2-3; D gene ambiguous. Trimming stripped 4 bases from V and 4 bases from J, with 18 bases between. This CDR3 is built from 16 residues. Germline V gene lookup returns CDR1 MDHEN and CDR2 SYDVKM. The CDR3 spells CASSSILLIHADTQYF. In nucleotides, the CDR3 is TGTGCCAGCAGTTCGATTTTGCTTATCCACGCAGATACGCAGTATTTT.

V gene TRBV6-2 or TRBV6-3 combines with J gene TRBJ1-5, with 7 bases fitting TRBD1. Trimming at V came to 7 bases and at J to 7 bases, leaving 16 bases not matched to a gene. This CDR3 region has 16 residues. Germline loops: CDR1 MNHEY, CDR2 SVGEGT. The CDR3 nucleotides read TGTGCCAGCATGGATCAGGGGGGGGGCGTTACACAGCCCCAGCATTTT. Translating it yields CASMDQGGGVTQPQHF.

The table lists this clonotype with many counts. The J gene is TRBJ2-3, the V gene TRBV12-3 or TRBV12-4, with 14 bases identical to TRBD2. The CDR3 is made up of 19 amino acids. V trimming: 3 bases; J trimming: 3 bases; junction bases outside the gene matches: 11. The CDR3 sequence: CASSFEPGLAGVLTDTQYF. The CDR3, as DNA: TGTGCCAGCAGTTTCGAGCCGGGACTAGCGGGAGTTCTGACAGATACGCAGTATTTT.